Listed below are T cell receptor beta chains from one sample, sequenced in a study of T cells in Graves' hyperthyroidism and ophthalmopathy. TCRdb re-called the multiplex PCR reads with MiXCR, one entry per CDR3 protein. The sample lists 300,000 to 500,000 distinct CDR3 sequences, over 11% occurring once. The specimen was blood. These receptors originate from a man aged 45-65 years with Graves' ophthalmopathy. CDR3s include the opening cysteine and the closing phenylalanine or tryptophan. The order of the fields is J gene, CDR3 length, clone size, D gene, V gene, CDR3 protein, CDR3 DNA. D genes are given only for firm matches. Not all rows give a size; the values are once, few, many and, for expanded clones, a class.

j_gene: TRBJ2-2; len: 15; abundance: many; d_gene: -; v_gene: TRBV6-1; CDR3aa: CASSLLQENTGELFF; CDR3nt: TGTGCCAGCAGTTTACTACAGGAAAACACCGGGGAGCTGTTTTTT
j_gene: TRBJ2-3; len: 16; abundance: few; d_gene: TRBD1; v_gene: TRBV10-3; CDR3aa: CAISESGQGGTDTQYF; CDR3nt: TGTGCCATCAGTGAGTCGGGGCAGGGGGGCACAGATACGCAGTATTTT
j_gene: TRBJ2-7; len: 14; abundance: many; d_gene: TRBD1; v_gene: TRBV30; CDR3aa: CAWSGDRGPYEQYF; CDR3nt: TGTGCCTGGAGTGGGGACAGGGGGCCCTACGAGCAGTACTTC
j_gene: TRBJ2-7; len: 14; abundance: many; d_gene: -; v_gene: TRBV20-1; CDR3aa: CSAQSGDSSYEQYF; CDR3nt: TGCAGTGCACAGAGCGGAGATAGCTCCTACGAGCAGTACTTC
j_gene: TRBJ1-1; len: 15; abundance: -; d_gene: TRBD1; v_gene: TRBV19; CDR3aa: CASSNPGTGDPEAFF; CDR3nt: TGTGCCAGTAGTAACCCGGGAACAGGGGACCCTGAAGCTTTCTTT
j_gene: TRBJ2-7; len: 16; abundance: many; d_gene: TRBD1; v_gene: TRBV20-1; CDR3aa: CSARVHQGQGEDEQYF; CDR3nt: TGCAGTGCTAGAGTGCACCAGGGACAGGGGGAGGACGAGCAGTACTTC
j_gene: TRBJ2-1; len: 14; abundance: few; d_gene: -; v_gene: TRBV6-4; CDR3aa: CASSERVGSDEQFF; CDR3nt: TGTGCCAGCAGTGAAAGGGTGGGTTCGGATGAGCAGTTCTTC
j_gene: TRBJ2-1; len: 12; abundance: many; d_gene: -; v_gene: TRBV20-1; CDR3aa: CSTTISYNEQFF; CDR3nt: TGCAGTACTACCATATCCTACAATGAGCAGTTCTTC
j_gene: TRBJ1-2; len: 15; abundance: -; d_gene: -; v_gene: TRBV19; CDR3aa: CASSGNRGYRVGYTF; CDR3nt: TGTGCCAGTAGTGGAAACAGAGGTTACAGGGTTGGCTACACCTTC
j_gene: TRBJ1-5; len: 14; abundance: many; d_gene: -; v_gene: TRBV6-1; CDR3aa: CASTDRDSNQPQHF; CDR3nt: TGTGCCAGCACAGACAGAGATAGCAATCAGCCCCAGCATTTT
j_gene: TRBJ1-4; len: 15; abundance: -; d_gene: -; v_gene: TRBV4-1; CDR3aa: CASSQEGGTLEKLFF; CDR3nt: TGCGCCAGCAGCCAGGAGGGCGGCACACTTGAAAAACTGTTTTTT
j_gene: TRBJ2-1; len: 15; abundance: many; d_gene: TRBD2; v_gene: TRBV4-2; CDR3aa: CASKIAGGQYNEQFF; CDR3nt: TGTGCCAGCAAAATAGCGGGCGGCCAATACAATGAGCAGTTCTTC
j_gene: TRBJ2-3; len: 16; abundance: few; d_gene: -; v_gene: TRBV6-5; CDR3aa: CASSYRDTRTTDTQYF; CDR3nt: TGTGCCAGCAGTTACCGGGACACCCGGACCACAGATACGCAGTATTTT
j_gene: TRBJ2-5; len: 18; abundance: few; d_gene: TRBD2; v_gene: TRBV7-9; CDR3aa: CASSLFGTSRFWQETQYF; CDR3nt: TGTGCCAGCAGCTTATTTGGGACTAGTAGGTTTTGGCAAGAGACCCAGTACTTC
j_gene: TRBJ2-5; len: 15; abundance: few; d_gene: TRBD2; v_gene: TRBV6-2/TRBV6-3; CDR3aa: CASSYGSGSVKTQYF; CDR3nt: TGTGCCAGCAGTTATGGTAGCGGGAGTGTGAAGACCCAGTACTTC
j_gene: TRBJ1-3; len: 15; abundance: -; d_gene: -; v_gene: TRBV2; CDR3aa: CASSPLQFSGNTIYF; CDR3nt: TGTGCCAGCAGCCCACTACAGTTCTCTGGAAACACCATATATTTT
j_gene: TRBJ1-4; len: 14; abundance: many; d_gene: -; v_gene: TRBV3-1; CDR3aa: CASSQGATNEKLFF; CDR3nt: TGTGCCAGCAGCCAGGGGGCAACTAATGAAAAACTGTTTTTT
j_gene: TRBJ2-3; len: 15; abundance: many; d_gene: TRBD2; v_gene: TRBV3-1; CDR3aa: CASSQDPAGVDTQYF; CDR3nt: TGTGCCAGCAGCCAAGATCCGGCGGGGGTGGATACGCAGTATTTT
j_gene: TRBJ2-1; len: 10; abundance: many; d_gene: -; v_gene: TRBV29-1; CDR3aa: CSGGRDEQFF; CDR3nt: TGCAGCGGCGGCAGAGATGAGCAGTTCTTC
j_gene: TRBJ2-3; len: 14; abundance: few; d_gene: -; v_gene: TRBV9; CDR3aa: CASSLDLATDTQYF; CDR3nt: TGTGCCAGCAGTCTCGACTTGGCCACAGATACGCAGTATTTT
j_gene: TRBJ2-3; len: 18; abundance: many; d_gene: TRBD1; v_gene: TRBV7-8; CDR3aa: CASSTSVSGGWKADTQYF; CDR3nt: TGTGCCAGCAGCACTTCCGTCTCAGGGGGCTGGAAGGCAGATACGCAGTATTTT
j_gene: TRBJ1-2; len: 16; abundance: few; d_gene: -; v_gene: TRBV6-5; CDR3aa: CASSYSMNLPTYGYTF; CDR3nt: TGTGCCAGCAGTTACTCGATGAACCTACCGACCTATGGCTACACCTTC
j_gene: TRBJ2-3; len: 16; abundance: many; d_gene: -; v_gene: TRBV20-1; CDR3aa: CSASGLPGTSTDTQYF; CDR3nt: TGCAGTGCTAGCGGGCTGCCCGGGACTAGCACAGATACGCAGTATTTT
j_gene: TRBJ2-1; len: 12; abundance: many; d_gene: -; v_gene: TRBV5-1; CDR3aa: CASSSWGNEQFF; CDR3nt: TGCGCCAGCAGCTCATGGGGGAATGAGCAGTTCTTC
j_gene: TRBJ2-3; len: 14; abundance: many; d_gene: TRBD2; v_gene: TRBV7-2; CDR3aa: CASRGRASTDTQYF; CDR3nt: TGTGCCAGCCGCGGGAGGGCCAGCACAGATACGCAGTATTTT
j_gene: TRBJ2-3; len: 18; abundance: many; d_gene: -; v_gene: TRBV11-2; CDR3aa: CASSLTVGGELRTDTQYF; CDR3nt: TGTGCCAGCAGCTTAACGGTCGGGGGAGAACTACGCACAGATACGCAGTATTTT